This T cell receptor beta chain was captured by sequencing in a study of T cell responses to AZD1222 COVID-19 vaccine. V lost 3 bases and J lost 3, with 8 bases in between. CDR3 size: 13 residues. The table came from immunoSEQ multiplex PCR; TCRdb's copy has only in-frame clones and leaves some out. The sample contains 150,000 to 200,000 clones, less than 95% of which appear only once. The chain employs TRBV12-3 or TRBV12-4 and TRBJ1-1; D is unclear. Sample: peripheral blood, taken on day 0 of AZD1222 vaccination. The receptor comes from an adult in good health. The CDR3 is CASSLGWDTEAFF. In DNA form, the CDR3 reads TGTGCCAGCAGTTTGGGGTGGGACACTGAAGCTTTCTTT.